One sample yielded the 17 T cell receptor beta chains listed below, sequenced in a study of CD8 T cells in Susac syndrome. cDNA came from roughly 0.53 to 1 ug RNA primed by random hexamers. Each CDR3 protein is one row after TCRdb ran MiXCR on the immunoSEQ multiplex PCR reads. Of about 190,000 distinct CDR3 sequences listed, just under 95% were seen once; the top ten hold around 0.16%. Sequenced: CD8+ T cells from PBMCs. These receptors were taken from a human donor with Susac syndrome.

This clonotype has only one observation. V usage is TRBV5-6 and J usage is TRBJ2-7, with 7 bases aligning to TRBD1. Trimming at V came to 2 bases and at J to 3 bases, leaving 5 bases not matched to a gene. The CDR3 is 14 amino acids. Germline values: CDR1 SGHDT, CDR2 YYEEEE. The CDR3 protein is CASSFSTGLYEQYF. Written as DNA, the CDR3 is TGTGCCAGCAGCTTCTCGACAGGGCTCTACGAGCAGTACTTC.

In nucleotides, the CDR3 is TGCAGTGCCACCACCGGGACAGGGTCCTACGAGCAGTACTTC. Residues: CSATTGTGSYEQYF. The chain has TRBV20-1 and TRBJ2-7, with 9 bases identical to TRBD1. The CDR3 has 14 amino acids. The germline gives CDR1 DFQATT, CDR2 SNEGSKA (reference sequence). The ends lost 6 bases at V and 1 base at J; junction bases unmatched: 7.

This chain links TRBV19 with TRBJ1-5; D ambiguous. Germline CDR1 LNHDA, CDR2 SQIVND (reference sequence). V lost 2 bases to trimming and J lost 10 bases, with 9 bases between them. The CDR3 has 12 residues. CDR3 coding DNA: TGTGCCAGTAGTATATGGGGAGAACCCCAGCATTTT. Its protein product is CASSIWGEPQHF.

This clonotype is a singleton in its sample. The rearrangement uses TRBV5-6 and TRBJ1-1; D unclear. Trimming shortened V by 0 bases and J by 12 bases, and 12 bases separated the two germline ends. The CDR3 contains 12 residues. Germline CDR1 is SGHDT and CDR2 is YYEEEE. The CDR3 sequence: CASSLEWGGSFF. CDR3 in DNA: TGTGCCAGCAGCTTGGAATGGGGAGGATCTTTCTTT.

As DNA, the CDR3 is TGCGCCAGCAGCCAACCCCGTAGCGGTAGGACCAAAGAGACCCAGTACTTC. Protein sequence: CASSQPRSGRTKETQYF. V usage is TRBV4-1 and J usage is TRBJ2-5; maybe TRBD2 (6 bases). The CDR3 is 17 residues long. V shed 2 bases and J shed 3 bases, with 19 bases lying between them. Germline-derived CDR1 and CDR2 are MGHRA and YSYEKL.

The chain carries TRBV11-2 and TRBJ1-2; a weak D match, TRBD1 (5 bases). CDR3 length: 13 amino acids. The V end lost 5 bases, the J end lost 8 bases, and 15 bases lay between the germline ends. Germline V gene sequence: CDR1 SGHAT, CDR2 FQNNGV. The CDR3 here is CASSATGVGGYTF. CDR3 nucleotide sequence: TGTGCCAGCAGCGCGACGGGGGTGGGCGGCTACACCTTC.

The CDR3 nucleotides are TGTGCCAGCAGCCAAATGGAGGGGGCTATTTCCTACGAGCAGTACTTC. Its protein product is CASSQMEGAISYEQYF. This chain joins TRBV3-1 and TRBJ2-7; tentative D call: TRBD1 (7 bases). The CDR3 totals 16 residues. From germline, CDR1 is LGHDT and CDR2 YNNKEL (reference sequence). Trimming pared 2 bases from V and 1 base from J, leaving 15 bases between.

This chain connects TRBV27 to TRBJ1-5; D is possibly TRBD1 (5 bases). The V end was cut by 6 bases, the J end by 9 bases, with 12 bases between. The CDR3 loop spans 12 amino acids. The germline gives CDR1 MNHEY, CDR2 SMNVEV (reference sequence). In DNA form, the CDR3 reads TGTGCCAGCAGGGCGGGGGGGTTGCCCCAGCATTTT. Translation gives CASRAGGLPQHF.

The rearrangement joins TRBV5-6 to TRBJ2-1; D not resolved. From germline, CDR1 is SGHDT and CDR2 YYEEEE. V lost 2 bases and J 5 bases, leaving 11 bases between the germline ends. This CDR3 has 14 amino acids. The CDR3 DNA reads TGTGCCAGCAGCTTAGTTGATCCTAACAATGAGCAGTTCTTC. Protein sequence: CASSLVDPNNEQFF.

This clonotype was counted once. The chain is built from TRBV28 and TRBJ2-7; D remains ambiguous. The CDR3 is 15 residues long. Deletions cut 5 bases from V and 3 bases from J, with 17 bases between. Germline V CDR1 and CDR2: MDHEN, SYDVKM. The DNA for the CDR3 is TGTGCCAGCAGTCCCTCGTTCGTCCCGGGCTACGAGCAGTACTTC. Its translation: CASSPSFVPGYEQYF.

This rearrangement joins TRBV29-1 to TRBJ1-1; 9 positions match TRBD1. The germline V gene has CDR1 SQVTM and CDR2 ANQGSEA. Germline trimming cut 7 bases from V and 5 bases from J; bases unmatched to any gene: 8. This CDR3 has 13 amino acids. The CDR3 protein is CSAQGAWGTEAFF. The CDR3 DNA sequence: TGCAGCGCACAGGGGGCATGGGGGACTGAAGCTTTCTTT. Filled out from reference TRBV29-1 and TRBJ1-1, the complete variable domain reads SAVISQKPSRDICQRGTSLTIQCQVDSQVTMMFWYRQQPGQSLTLIATANQGSEATYESGFVIDKFPISRPNLTFSTLTVSNMSPEDSSIYLCSAQGAWGTEAFFGQGTRLTVV.

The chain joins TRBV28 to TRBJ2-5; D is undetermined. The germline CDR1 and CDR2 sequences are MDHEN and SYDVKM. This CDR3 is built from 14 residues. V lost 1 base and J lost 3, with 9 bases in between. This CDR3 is CASSLLGREETQYF. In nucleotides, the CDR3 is TGTGCCAGCAGTTTATTGGGTCGGGAAGAGACCCAGTACTTC.

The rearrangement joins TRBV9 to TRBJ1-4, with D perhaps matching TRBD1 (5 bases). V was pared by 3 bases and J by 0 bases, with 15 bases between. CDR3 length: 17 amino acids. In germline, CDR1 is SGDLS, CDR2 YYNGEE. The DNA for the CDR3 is TGTGCCAGCAGCGCCTGGACTGGGGGAACAACTAATGAAAAACTGTTTTTT. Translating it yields CASSAWTGGTTNEKLFF.

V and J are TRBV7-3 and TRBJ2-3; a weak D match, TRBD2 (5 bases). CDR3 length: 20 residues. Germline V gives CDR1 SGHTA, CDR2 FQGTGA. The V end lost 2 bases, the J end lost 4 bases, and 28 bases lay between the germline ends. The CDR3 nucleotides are TGTGCCAGCAGCTTATACCCCACCACGGATAGCGAGCGTTTCGCAGATACGCAGTATTTT. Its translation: CASSLYPTTDSERFADTQYF.

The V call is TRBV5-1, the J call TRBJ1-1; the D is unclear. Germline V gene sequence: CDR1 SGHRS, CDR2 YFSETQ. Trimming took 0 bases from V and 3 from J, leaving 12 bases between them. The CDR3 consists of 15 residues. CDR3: CASSLGAESHTEAFF. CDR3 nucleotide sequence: TGCGCCAGCAGCTTGGGTGCAGAATCGCACACTGAAGCTTTCTTT.

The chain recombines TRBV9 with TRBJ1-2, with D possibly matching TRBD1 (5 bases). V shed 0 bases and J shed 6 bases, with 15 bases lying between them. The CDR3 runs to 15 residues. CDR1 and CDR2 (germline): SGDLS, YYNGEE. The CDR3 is CASSVVEGRLDGYTF. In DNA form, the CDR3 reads TGTGCCAGCAGCGTAGTGGAGGGGCGTTTGGATGGCTACACCTTC.

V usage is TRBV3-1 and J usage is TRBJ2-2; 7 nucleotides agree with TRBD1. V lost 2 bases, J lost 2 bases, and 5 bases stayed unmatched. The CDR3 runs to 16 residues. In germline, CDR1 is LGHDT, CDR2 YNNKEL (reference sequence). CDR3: CASSQSHRGNTGELFF. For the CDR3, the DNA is TGTGCCAGCAGCCAAAGTCACAGGGGAAACACCGGGGAGCTGTTTTTT.